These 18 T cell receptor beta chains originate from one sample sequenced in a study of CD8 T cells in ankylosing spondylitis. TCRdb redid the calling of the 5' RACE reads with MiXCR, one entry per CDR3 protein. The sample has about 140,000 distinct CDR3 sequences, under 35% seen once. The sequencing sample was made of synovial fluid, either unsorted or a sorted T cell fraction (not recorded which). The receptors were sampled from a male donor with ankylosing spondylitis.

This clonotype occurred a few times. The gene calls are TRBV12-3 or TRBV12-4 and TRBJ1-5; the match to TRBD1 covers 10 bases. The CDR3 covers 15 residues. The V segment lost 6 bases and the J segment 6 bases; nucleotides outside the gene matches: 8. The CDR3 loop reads CASRLGTGDIQPQHF. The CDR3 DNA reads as TGTGCCAGCAGACTCGGGACAGGGGATATTCAGCCCCAGCATTTT.

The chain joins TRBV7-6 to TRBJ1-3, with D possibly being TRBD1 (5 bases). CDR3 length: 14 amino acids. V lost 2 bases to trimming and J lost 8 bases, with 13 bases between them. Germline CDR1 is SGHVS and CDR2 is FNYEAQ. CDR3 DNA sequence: TGTGCCAGCAGCTTAAATAGGTGGGGGGACACCATATATTTT. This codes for CASSLNRWGDTIYF.

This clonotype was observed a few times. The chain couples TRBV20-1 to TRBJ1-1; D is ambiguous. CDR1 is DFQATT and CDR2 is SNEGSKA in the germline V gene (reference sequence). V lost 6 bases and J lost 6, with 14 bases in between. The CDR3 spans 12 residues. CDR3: CSAGVGSPEAFF. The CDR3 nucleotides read TGCAGTGCCGGCGTGGGATCCCCTGAAGCTTTCTTT.

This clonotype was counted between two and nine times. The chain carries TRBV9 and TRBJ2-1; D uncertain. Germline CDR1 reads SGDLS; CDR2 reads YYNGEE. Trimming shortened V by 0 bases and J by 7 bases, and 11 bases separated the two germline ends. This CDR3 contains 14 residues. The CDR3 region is CASSVGSVPNEQFF. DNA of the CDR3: TGTGCCAGCAGCGTAGGATCTGTTCCAAATGAGCAGTTCTTC. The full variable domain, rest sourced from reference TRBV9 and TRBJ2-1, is DSGVTQTPKHLITATGQRVTLRCSPRSGDLSVYWYQQSLDQGLQFLIQYYNGEERAKGNILERFSAQQFPDLHSELNLSSLELGDSALYFCASSVGSVPNEQFFGPGTRLTVL.

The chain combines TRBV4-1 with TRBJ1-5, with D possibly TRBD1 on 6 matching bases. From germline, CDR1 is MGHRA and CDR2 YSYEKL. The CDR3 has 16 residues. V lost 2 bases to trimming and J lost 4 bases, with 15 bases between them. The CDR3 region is CASSQNSGQTNQPQHF. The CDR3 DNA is TGCGCCAGCAGCCAAAATTCGGGACAAACTAATCAGCCCCAGCATTTT.

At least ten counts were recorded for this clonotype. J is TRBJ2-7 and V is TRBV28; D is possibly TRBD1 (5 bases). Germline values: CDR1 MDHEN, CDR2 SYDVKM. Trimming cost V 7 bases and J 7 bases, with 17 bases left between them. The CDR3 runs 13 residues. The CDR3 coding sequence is TGTGCCAGCACCCCCCAGGGCGCGAAGGAGCAGTACTTC. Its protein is CASTPQGAKEQYF.

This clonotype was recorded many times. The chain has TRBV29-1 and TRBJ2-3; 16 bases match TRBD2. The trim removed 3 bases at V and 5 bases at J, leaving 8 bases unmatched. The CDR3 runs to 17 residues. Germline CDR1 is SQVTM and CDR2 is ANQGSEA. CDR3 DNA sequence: TGCAGCGTTGAGGGACTAGCGGGAGGGCCCTCAGGAGATACGCAGTATTTT. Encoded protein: CSVEGLAGGPSGDTQYF.

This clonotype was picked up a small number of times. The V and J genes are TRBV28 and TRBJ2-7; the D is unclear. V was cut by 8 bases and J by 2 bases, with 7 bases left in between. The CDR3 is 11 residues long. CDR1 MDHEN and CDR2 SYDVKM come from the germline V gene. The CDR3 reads CASGRPYEQYF. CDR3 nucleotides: TGTGCCAGCGGCCGTCCCTACGAGCAGTACTTC.

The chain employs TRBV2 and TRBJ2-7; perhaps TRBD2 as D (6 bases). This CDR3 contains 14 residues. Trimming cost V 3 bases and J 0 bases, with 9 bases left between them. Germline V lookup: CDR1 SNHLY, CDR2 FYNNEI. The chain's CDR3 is CASSDGGVSYEQYF. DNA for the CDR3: TGTGCCAGCAGTGACGGGGGTGTCTCCTACGAGCAGTACTTC.

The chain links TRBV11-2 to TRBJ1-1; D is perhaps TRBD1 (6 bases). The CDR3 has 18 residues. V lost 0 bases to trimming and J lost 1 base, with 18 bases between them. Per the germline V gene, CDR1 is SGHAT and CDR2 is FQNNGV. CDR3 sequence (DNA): TGTGCCAGCAGCTTAGAAGGTTACCCGGGGGGCGAGAACACTGAAGCTTTCTTT. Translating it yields CASSLEGYPGGENTEAFF.

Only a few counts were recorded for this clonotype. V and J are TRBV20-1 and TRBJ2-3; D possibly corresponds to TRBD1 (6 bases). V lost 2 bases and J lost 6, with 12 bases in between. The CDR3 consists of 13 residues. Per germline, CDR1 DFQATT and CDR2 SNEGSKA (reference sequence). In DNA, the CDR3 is TGCAGTGCTAGAATTACAGGGACCGATACGCAGTATTTT. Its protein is CSARITGTDTQYF.

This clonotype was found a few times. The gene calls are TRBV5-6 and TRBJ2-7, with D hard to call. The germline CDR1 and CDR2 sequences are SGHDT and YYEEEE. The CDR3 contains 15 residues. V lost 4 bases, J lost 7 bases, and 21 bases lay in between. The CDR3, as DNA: TGTGCCAGCAGCATGCGACGCGCCCATCCTCGAGAGCAGTACTTC. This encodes CASSMRRAHPREQYF.

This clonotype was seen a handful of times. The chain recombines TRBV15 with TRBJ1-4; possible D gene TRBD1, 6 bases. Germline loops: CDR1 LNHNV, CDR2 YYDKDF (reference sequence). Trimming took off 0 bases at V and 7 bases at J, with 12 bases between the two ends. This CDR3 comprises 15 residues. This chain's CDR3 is CATSRETGHGEKLFF. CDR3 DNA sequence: TGTGCCACCAGCAGAGAAACAGGGCATGGTGAAAAACTGTTTTTT.

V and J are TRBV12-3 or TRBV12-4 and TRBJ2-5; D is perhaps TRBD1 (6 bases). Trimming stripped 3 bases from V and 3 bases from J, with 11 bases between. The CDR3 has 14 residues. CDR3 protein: CASSFTAGEETQYF. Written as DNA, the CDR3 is TGTGCCAGCAGTTTTACTGCAGGGGAAGAGACCCAGTACTTC.

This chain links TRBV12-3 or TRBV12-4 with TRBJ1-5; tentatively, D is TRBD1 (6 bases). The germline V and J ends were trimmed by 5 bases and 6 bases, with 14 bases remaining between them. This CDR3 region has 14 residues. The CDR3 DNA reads TGTGCCAGCAGTCCCAACAGGGAAGGTCAGCCCCAGCATTTT. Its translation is CASSPNREGQPQHF.

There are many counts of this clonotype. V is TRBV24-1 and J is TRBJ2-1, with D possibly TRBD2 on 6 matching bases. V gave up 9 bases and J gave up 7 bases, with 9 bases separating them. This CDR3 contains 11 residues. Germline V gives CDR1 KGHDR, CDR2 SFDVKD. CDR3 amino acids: CATGRGNEQFF. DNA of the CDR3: TGTGCCACCGGCCGGGGGAATGAGCAGTTCTTC.

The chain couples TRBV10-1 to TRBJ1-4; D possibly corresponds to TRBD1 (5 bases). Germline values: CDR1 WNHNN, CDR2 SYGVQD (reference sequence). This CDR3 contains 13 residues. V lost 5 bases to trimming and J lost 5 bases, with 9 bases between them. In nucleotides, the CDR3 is TGCGCCAGCAGTAACCGACAGAATGAAAAACTGTTTTTT. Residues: CASSNRQNEKLFF.

CDR3 amino acids: CASSDDYRGSNEQYF. The CDR3 nucleotides are TGTGCCAGCAGCGACGACTACAGGGGCAGTAACGAGCAGTACTTC. This sequence joins TRBV2 and TRBJ2-7, with 7 bases fitting TRBD1. This CDR3 is built from 15 residues. After removal of 6 bases from V and 5 bases from J, the junction contained 13 bases not matched to a gene. Germline V gene sequence: CDR1 SNHLY, CDR2 FYNNEI.